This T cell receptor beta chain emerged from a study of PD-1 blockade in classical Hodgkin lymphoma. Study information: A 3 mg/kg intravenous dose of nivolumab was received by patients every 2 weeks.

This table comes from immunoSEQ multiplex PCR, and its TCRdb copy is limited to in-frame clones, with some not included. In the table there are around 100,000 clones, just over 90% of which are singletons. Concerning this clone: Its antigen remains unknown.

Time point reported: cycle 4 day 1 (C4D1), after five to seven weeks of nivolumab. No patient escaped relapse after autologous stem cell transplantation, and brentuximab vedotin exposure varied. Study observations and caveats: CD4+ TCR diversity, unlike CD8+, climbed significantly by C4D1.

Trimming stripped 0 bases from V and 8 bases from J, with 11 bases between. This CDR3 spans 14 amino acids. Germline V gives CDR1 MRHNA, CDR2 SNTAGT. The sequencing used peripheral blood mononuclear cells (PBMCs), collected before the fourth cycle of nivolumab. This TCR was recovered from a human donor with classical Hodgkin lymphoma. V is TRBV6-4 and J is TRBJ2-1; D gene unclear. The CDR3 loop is CASSDSVGSDEQFF. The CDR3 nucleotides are TGTGCCAGCAGTGACTCGGTGGGTTCCGATGAGCAGTTCTTC.